Here is one T cell receptor beta chain with its context. Per the original data handling: Amplification of reference gene primers provided the estimated nucleated cell counts. The data were produced by immunoSEQ multiplex PCR, yet TCRdb's version contains in-frame clones alone and is incomplete. V, J and clone size reflect that table, while D and trimming were determined from the DNA. The table shows around 130,000 clones, with about four fifths occurring only once. This specimen comes from a study of blood T cell repertoires in COVID-19. At the level of the study: The United States, Italy and Spain supplied acute and convalescent COVID-19 samples. Sample material is recorded as cDNA or gDNA derived from T cells, B-cell-depleted T cells, or PBMCs.

CDR3 size: 13 residues. V was clipped by 1 base and J by 8 bases, with 11 bases between them. Germline V CDR1 and CDR2: LGHDT, YNNKEL (reference sequence). The TCR sequence derives from a man in his forties or fifties with active or convalescent COVID-19. The chain carries TRBV3-1 (or the pseudogene TRBV3-2) and TRBJ1-2; possibly TRBD1 for D (5 bases). Sequences were obtained from peripheral blood. This CDR3 reads CASSQGQLAGYTF. Here the CDR3 DNA reads TGTGCCAGCAGCCAAGGACAGCTTGCGGGCTACACCTTC.